This T cell receptor beta chain stems from a study of shared clonotypes between healthy human individuals. Study as a whole: Each donor contributed plates that comprised three CD4 naive, three CD4 memory, two CD8 naive and one CD8 memory.

Donors were healthy HIV-negative adults without recently reported acute infections or vaccinations. About this clone: The antigen is not known.

The study's findings and limits: Relative to clonotypes present in all four donors, those not shared had lower generation probabilities. Clonotype sharing across several donors was observed for 5% to 6.5% of naive CD4 clonotypes.

Sequenced by immunoSEQ multiplex PCR; TCRdb stores in-frame clones only, minus some. Among about 1.5 million clones listed, approximately 98% were seen once. Sample: naive CD4+ T cells sorted from blood. Subset given: CD45RA+ positively selected. The sequence was obtained from a young man in good health.

The CDR3 DNA reads TGTGCCAGCAAACACAGCGGGGGGTACTACGAGCAGTACTTC. This sequence encodes CASKHSGGYYEQYF. The chain combines TRBV13 with TRBJ2-7; 9 nucleotides match TRBD2. Per germline, CDR1 PRHDT and CDR2 FYEKMQ (reference sequence). The CDR3 is 14 residues long. V shed 7 bases, J shed 3 bases, and the junction held 7 bases outside the gene matches.